This is a list of T cell receptor beta chains from one sample in a study of blood T cells in healthy people across ages. TCRdb re-called the 5' RACE reads through MiXCR, storing one row per CDR3 protein. The sample includes over 600,000 distinct CDR3 sequences, 46% of them seen just once. The sequencing sample was made of blood. Receptors originate from an elderly man in good health. Both conserved end residues are part of each CDR3. D genes are given only for firm matches. Clone size is not always given. Where it is, it says once, few, many or a class for expanded clones.

size	V	J	D	CDR3	DNA
few	TRBV4-3	TRBJ2-6	NA	CASSQGKWAGANVLTF	TGCGCCAGCAGCCAAGGGAAGTGGGCTGGGGCCAACGTCCTGACTTTC
NA	TRBV30	TRBJ1-2	TRBD1	CACRNRDRGPGYTF	TGTGCCTGTCGGAACCGGGACAGGGGGCCTGGCTACACCTTC
few	TRBV10-3	TRBJ2-3	NA	CAISETTIGTDTQYF	TGTGCCATCAGTGAAACTACCATCGGCACAGATACGCAGTATTTT
NA	TRBV7-9	TRBJ1-1	TRBD1	CASTDRVNRDTEAFF	TGTGCCAGCACGGACAGGGTTAATCGGGACACTGAAGCTTTCTTT
few	TRBV7-2	TRBJ2-7	TRBD2	CASSLSGSVGEQYF	TGTGCCAGCAGCTTAAGCGGGAGTGTCGGCGAGCAGTACTTC
many	TRBV20-1	TRBJ2-3	NA	CSARVAEMSTDTQYF	TGCAGTGCTAGAGTCGCGGAGATGAGCACAGATACGCAGTATTTT
NA	TRBV29-1	TRBJ1-1	NA	CSVGDKENTEAFF	TGCAGCGTTGGGGACAAAGAGAACACTGAAGCTTTCTTT
once	TRBV4-2	TRBJ2-1	NA	CARSQGAGANINEQFF	TGTGCCAGAAGCCAAGGGGCGGGCGCTAACATCAATGAGCAGTTCTTC
NA	TRBV4-3	TRBJ2-1	TRBD2	CASSQGTSGHQETQFF	TGCGCCAGCAGCCAAGGGACTAGCGGTCACCAAGAGACCCAGTTCTTC
NA	TRBV2	TRBJ2-2	TRBD1	CATLQRGDRGTGEPFF	TGTGCCACCTTACAAAGAGGGGACAGGGGAACCGGGGAGCCGTTTTTT
NA	TRBV27	TRBJ2-7	NA	CASSLTGSEEEQYF	TGTGCCAGCAGTCTGACTGGCAGCGAGGAAGAGCAGTACTTC
many	TRBV7-9	TRBJ2-1	NA	CASSQGGGYNEQFF	TGTGCCAGCAGCCAAGGGGGGGGGTACAATGAGCAGTTCTTC
once	TRBV20-1	TRBJ2-5	NA	CSASVAGRSNEQYF	TGCAGTGCTAGTGTGGCGGGAAGGAGCAATGAGCAGTACTTC
few	TRBV9	TRBJ2-1	NA	CASGPSPFRYNEQFF	TGTGCCAGCGGCCCCAGCCCCTTTCGCTACAATGAGCAGTTCTTC
few	TRBV27	TRBJ1-2	NA	CASSPRREYGYTF	TGTGCCAGCAGTCCCCGACGAGAATATGGCTACACCTTC
once	TRBV18	TRBJ2-7	NA	CASSPPVLDTYEQYF	TGTGCCAGCTCACCACCGGTGCTGGATACCTACGAGCAGTACTTC
few	TRBV6-5	TRBJ1-1	NA	CASTYGGGTEAFF	TGTGCCAGCACCTATGGGGGCGGCACTGAAGCTTTCTTT